This entry lists 23 T cell receptor beta chains sequenced from one sample in a study of beta chain features in type 1 diabetes. Overall study findings and caveats: A moderate, significant TCRB CDR3 shortening appeared in type 1 diabetes across four CD4+ subsets.

Their antigen targets remain unknown. Expressed TCRB transcripts were sequenced because the isolated RNA had all been reverse transcribed beforehand. Profiled with immunoSEQ multiplex PCR; TCRdb holds only in-frame clones, not every one. In the table there are fewer than 25,000 clones, under 75% of which are singletons. Sequenced: Tregs from blood. These receptors were collected from a man aged 18 to 30 with type 1 diabetes.

This clone was seen a handful of times. The V call is TRBV18, the J call TRBJ2-3, with 7 bases that match TRBD2. The CDR3 runs 13 residues. In germline, CDR1 is KGHSH, CDR2 LQKENI. V was clipped by 6 bases and J by 3 bases; unmatched bases: 3. The CDR3 region is CASSLAVTDTQYF. The CDR3 coding sequence is TGTGCCAGCTCCCTAGCGGTTACAGATACGCAGTATTTT. The variable domain in full, with the rest retrieved from reference TRBV18 and TRBJ2-3, is NAGVMQNPRHLVRRRGQEARLRCSPMKGHSHVYWYRQLPEEGLKFMVYLQKENIIDESGMPKERFSAEFPKEGPSILRIQQVVRGDSAAYFCASSLAVTDTQYFGPGTRLTVL.

The V and J genes are TRBV27 and TRBJ2-5, with D hard to call. Per the germline V gene, CDR1 is MNHEY and CDR2 is SMNVEV (reference sequence). Deletions cut 5 bases from V and 1 base from J, with 14 bases between. The CDR3 has 15 amino acids. CDR3 coding DNA: TGTGCCAGCAGTCAACGCTTTGGCTCCCAAGAGACCCAGTACTTC. Its protein is CASSQRFGSQETQYF.

The chain recombines TRBV4-3 with TRBJ2-3; D possibly corresponds to TRBD2 (6 bases). Trimming removed 8 bases at V and 0 bases at J, with 15 bases between. This CDR3 comprises 15 residues. Germline values: CDR1 LGHNA, CDR2 YSLEER. Here the CDR3 DNA reads TGCGCCAGCCAGGCTTGGGCGGGGAGCACAGATACGCAGTATTTT. As protein: CASQAWAGSTDTQYF.

The chain carries TRBV5-1 and TRBJ1-2; the D is unclear. The CDR3 sequence is 12 residues long. The V end was cut by 0 bases, the J end by 7 bases, with 7 bases between. Germline lookup yields CDR1 SGHRS and CDR2 YFSETQ. CDR3 in DNA: TGCGCCAGCAGCTTGGGAAGCGGTGGCTACACCTTC. Protein product: CASSLGSGGYTF. Complete variable domain (other parts from reference TRBV5-1 and TRBJ1-2): KAGVTQTPRYLIKTRGQQVTLSCSPISGHRSVSWYQQTPGQGLQFLFEYFSETQRNKGNFPGRFSGRQFSNSRSEMNVSTLELGDSALYLCASSLGSGGYTFGSGTRLTVV.

This clone was detected only a few times. In DNA, the CDR3 is TGTGCCTGGAGTTCGGGAGCGGGAGGGCCCTCGGCCGACAATGAGCAGTTCTTC. Protein sequence: CAWSSGAGGPSADNEQFF. This chain connects TRBV30 to TRBJ2-1, with 10 bases matching TRBD2. Germline V CDR1 and CDR2: GTSNPN, SVGIG (reference sequence). CDR3 length: 18 residues. The trim removed 2 bases at V and 5 bases at J, leaving 15 bases unmatched.

The chain carries TRBV7-9 and TRBJ1-1; 9 nucleotides align to TRBD1. The length of the CDR3 is 13 residues. Germline loops: CDR1 SEHNR, CDR2 FQNEAQ (reference sequence). Trimming took 4 bases from V and 6 from J; bases not matched to a gene: 3. CDR3 nucleotide sequence: TGTGCCAGCAGCTGGGGACAGGGAGCTGAAGCTTTCTTT. Its protein is CASSWGQGAEAFF.

The chain combines TRBV7-9 with TRBJ2-2; D unresolved. This CDR3 is 13 amino acids long. Germline CDR1 reads SEHNR; CDR2 reads FQNEAQ (reference sequence). V was cut by 0 bases and J by 6 bases, with 5 bases left in between. The CDR3 protein is CASSLAEAGELFF. CDR3 nucleotide sequence: TGTGCCAGCAGCTTAGCTGAGGCCGGGGAGCTGTTTTTT.

The V call is TRBV5-1, the J call TRBJ1-1, with D maybe TRBD1 (6 bases). Germline-derived CDR1 and CDR2 are SGHRS and YFSETQ. V was clipped by 5 bases and J by 1 base, with 12 bases between them. The CDR3 runs 14 residues. CDR3 coding DNA: TGCGCCAGCAGGCAGGGACAACAGAACACTGAAGCTTTCTTT. It encodes CASRQGQQNTEAFF.

V is TRBV5-1 and J is TRBJ1-5; weak D call: TRBD1 (5 bases). The CDR3 has 13 residues. Germline-derived CDR1 and CDR2 are SGHRS and YFSETQ. V was pared by 4 bases and J by 4 bases, with 9 bases between. The CDR3 region is CASSVGENQPQHF. The CDR3, as DNA: TGCGCCAGCAGCGTGGGGGAGAATCAGCCCCAGCATTTT. The full variable domain, in which reference TRBV5-1 and TRBJ1-5 provide the parts outside the CDR3, is KAGVTQTPRYLIKTRGQQVTLSCSPISGHRSVSWYQQTPGQGLQFLFEYFSETQRNKGNFPGRFSGRQFSNSRSEMNVSTLELGDSALYLCASSVGENQPQHFGDGTRLSIL.

The CDR3: CASSQDIATGRNEQFF. The CDR3 bases are TGCGCCAGCAGCCAAGATATCGCGACAGGGAGGAATGAGCAGTTCTTC. V is TRBV4-3 and J is TRBJ2-1; maybe TRBD1 (7 bases). Germline-derived CDR1 and CDR2 are LGHNA and YSLEER. The V end was cut by 0 bases, the J end by 7 bases, with 16 bases between. The CDR3 loop spans 16 amino acids.

The chain uses TRBV5-4 and TRBJ2-2; D not resolved. V dropped 1 base and J dropped 7 bases, with 5 bases sitting between them. This CDR3 contains 12 residues. Looked up from germline, CDR1 is SGHNT and CDR2 is YYREEE (reference sequence). In DNA form, the CDR3 reads TGTGCCAGCAGCTTGACGGTCGGGGAGCTGTTTTTT. Its protein is CASSLTVGELFF. Variable domain in full (rest from reference TRBV5-4 and TRBJ2-2): ETGVTQSPTHLIKTRGQQVTLRCSSQSGHNTVSWYQQALGQGPQFIFQYYREEENGRGNFPPRFSGLQFPNYSSELNVNALELDDSALYLCASSLTVGELFFGEGSRLTVL.

The V call is TRBV29-1, the J call TRBJ2-7; D may be TRBD1 (6 bases). Germline values: CDR1 SQVTM, CDR2 ANQGSEA. The CDR3 runs 13 residues. With 3 bases removed from V and 4 bases from J, the gap between germline ends came to 13 bases. As DNA, the CDR3 is TGCAGCGTTGAGTTACAGGGCGGGTACGAGCAGTACTTC. Residues: CSVELQGGYEQYF.

The gene calls are TRBV6-6 and TRBJ1-2, with 8 bases matching TRBD1. The CDR3 covers 13 residues. J was trimmed by 7 bases and V by 6 bases; bases with no gene match: 7. Germline V gene sequence: CDR1 MNHNY, CDR2 SVGAGI (reference sequence). The CDR3 sequence: CASSTGTGVGYTF. The CDR3 DNA reads as TGTGCCAGCAGCACCGGGACAGGCGTTGGCTACACCTTC.

To note about this clone: In the same sample, other DNA sequences code for this CDR3. The chain links TRBV19 to TRBJ2-3; D is possibly TRBD2 (5 bases). The CDR3 length is 14 residues. Trimming removed 4 bases at V and 4 bases at J, with 12 bases between. Germline loops: CDR1 LNHDA, CDR2 SQIVND (reference sequence). CDR3 DNA sequence: TGTGCCAGTAGTACCCGGGGAAGGGCAGATACGCAGTATTTT. Its translation: CASSTRGRADTQYF.

This clone has a handful of counts. The CDR3: CASSVALAGHEQYF. The CDR3 DNA follows: TGTGCCAGCAGCGTAGCTCTGGCGGGCCACGAGCAGTACTTC. J is TRBJ2-7 and V is TRBV9; perhaps TRBD2 as D (5 bases). CDR1 is SGDLS, CDR2 YYNGEE, per germline. V lost 0 bases to trimming and J lost 5 bases, with 12 bases between them. There are 14 residues in the CDR3.

This rearrangement joins TRBV28 to TRBJ2-2; TRBD1 aligns across 9 bases. CDR1 is MDHEN, CDR2 SYDVKM, per germline. CDR3 length: 16 residues. With V trimmed by 5 bases and J by 3 bases, 7 bases remained unmatched. This CDR3 is CASSRSGTGYTGELFF. For the CDR3, the DNA is TGTGCCAGCAGTCGATCCGGGACAGGGTACACCGGGGAGCTGTTTTTT.

The chain carries TRBV10-3 and TRBJ2-1; 7 bases agree with TRBD1. This CDR3 contains 14 residues. V shed 6 bases and J 9 bases; nucleotides not matched to a gene: 11. CDR1 is ENHRY, CDR2 SYGVKD, per germline. The CDR3 bases are TGTGCCATCAGAGGGGGCCCCCGAAACACTGAGCAGTTCTTC. Encoded protein: CAIRGGPRNTEQFF.

Regarding this clone: The junction shows a germline mismatch at one end, possibly a read error. This specimen includes other DNA sequences encoding the same CDR3. V usage is TRBV5-1 and J usage is TRBJ1-1, with TRBD1 identical over 9 bases. CDR1 and CDR2 from the germline V gene are SGHRS and YFSETQ. The CDR3 contains 16 residues. The CDR3 region is CASASQGARMNTEAFF. DNA of the CDR3: TGCGCCAGCGCTTCACAGGGGGCTCGTATGAACACCGAAGCTTTCTTT.

The chain carries TRBV28 and TRBJ1-2; no firm D call. Deletions cut 3 bases from V and 3 bases from J, with 14 bases between. The CDR3 is made up of 15 amino acids. Looked up from germline, CDR1 is MDHEN and CDR2 is SYDVKM. The chain's CDR3 is CASSFYLSPYYGYTF. In DNA form, the CDR3 reads TGTGCCAGCAGTTTTTATCTATCACCCTACTATGGCTACACCTTC.

The chain employs TRBV18 and TRBJ2-7; 9 bases are shared with TRBD2. CDR3 length: 15 residues. With 2 bases clipped from V and 0 bases from J, the junction kept 2 bases outside the gene matches. The germline V gene encodes CDR1 KGHSH and CDR2 LQKENI. CDR3 amino acids: CASSPYSGSSYEQYF. The CDR3 bases are TGTGCCAGCTCACCATATAGCGGGAGCTCCTACGAGCAGTACTTC.

The chain links TRBV7-2 to TRBJ1-2; D gene unclear. The CDR3 runs 14 residues. The V end lost 5 bases, the J end lost 1 base, and 11 bases lay between the germline ends. Germline CDR1 reads SGHTA; CDR2 reads FQGNSA. CDR3 protein: CASSLGADNYGYTF. The CDR3 coding sequence is TGTGCCAGCAGCCTGGGCGCAGATAACTATGGCTACACCTTC.

In its sample, this clone was seen a few times. The V gene is TRBV7-9, the J gene TRBJ2-2, with a tentative D call TRBD2 (6 bases). The CDR3 contains 14 residues. Germline CDR1 is SEHNR and CDR2 is FQNEAQ (reference sequence). Deletions cut 5 bases from V and 1 base from J, with 8 bases between. The CDR3 region is CASSRAGNTGELFF. As DNA, the CDR3 is TGTGCCAGCAGCCGAGCGGGGAACACCGGGGAGCTGTTTTTT.

This clone has only one observation. The chain joins TRBV7-9 to TRBJ2-3; unclear D gene. This CDR3 is 14 amino acids long. Germline loops: CDR1 SEHNR, CDR2 FQNEAQ (reference sequence). The V end lost 1 base, the J end lost 1 base, and 6 bases lay between the germline ends. The CDR3 here is CASSLGRGTDTQYF. The CDR3 region has the DNA TGTGCCAGCAGCTTAGGCCGGGGCACAGATACGCAGTATTTT.